Detailed here is one TCR beta chain. The record originates from a study of identical twins. Looked up from germline, CDR1 is LGHNA and CDR2 is YSLEER. With V trimmed by 0 bases and J by 2 bases, 7 bases remained unmatched. The CDR3 loop spans 18 amino acids. One entry per CDR3 protein results from TCRdb running MiXCR on the 5' RACE reads. The table lists 400,000 to 550,000 distinct CDR3 sequences, approximately 14% of them singletons. The same specimen was also included in a second study, on yellow fever vaccine responses in identical twins.

Source material: CD4+ T cells sorted from blood. The V call is TRBV4-3, the J call TRBJ2-7; 13 bases are a match to TRBD2. The sequence derives from a woman aged 18-30 years in good health. The CDR3 region is CASSQDLGLAGETYEQYF. The CDR3 DNA is TGCGCCAGCAGCCAAGATTTAGGACTAGCGGGAGAAACCTACGAGCAGTACTTC.